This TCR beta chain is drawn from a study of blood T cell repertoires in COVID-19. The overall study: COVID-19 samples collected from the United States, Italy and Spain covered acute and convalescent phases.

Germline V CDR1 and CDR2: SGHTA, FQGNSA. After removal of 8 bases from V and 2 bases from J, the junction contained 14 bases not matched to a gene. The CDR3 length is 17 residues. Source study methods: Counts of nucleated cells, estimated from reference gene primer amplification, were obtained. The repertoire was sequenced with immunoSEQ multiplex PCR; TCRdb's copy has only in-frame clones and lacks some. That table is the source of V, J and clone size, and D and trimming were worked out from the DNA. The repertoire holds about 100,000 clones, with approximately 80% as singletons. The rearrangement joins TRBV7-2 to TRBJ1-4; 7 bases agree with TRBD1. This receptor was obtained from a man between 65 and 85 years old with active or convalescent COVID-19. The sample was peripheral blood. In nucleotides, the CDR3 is TGTGCCAGCGCATATCAGGGACAGCTCGCTACTAATGAAAAACTGTTTTTT. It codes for CASAYQGQLATNEKLFF.